One sample yielded the 26 T cell receptor beta chains listed below, sequenced in a study of OX40 agonist ivuxolimab in advanced cancers. The assay was immunoSEQ multiplex PCR, and TCRdb's table has in-frame clones only and misses some. The sample records some 44,000 clones, less than 90% being singletons. Source: CD4+ or CD8+ T cells sorted from blood, taken in a trial of the OX40 agonist ivuxolimab. The source is an adult with an advanced solid tumor such as melanoma, head and neck, liver or kidney cancer.

The chain combines TRBV5-4 with TRBJ2-2; D is unresolved. The V end was cut by 0 bases, the J end by 0 bases, with 3 bases between. This CDR3 is 14 amino acids long. The germline gives CDR1 SGHNT, CDR2 YYREEE (reference sequence). As DNA, the CDR3 is TGTGCCAGCAGCTTGGACGCGAACACCGGGGAGCTGTTTTTT. It specifies CASSLDANTGELFF.

The chain uses TRBV5-4 and TRBJ2-5, with D possibly being TRBD1 (6 bases). The CDR3 is 14 residues long. Germline assignment: CDR1 SGHNT and CDR2 YYREEE (reference sequence). V was shortened by 0 bases and J by 3 bases, with 9 bases between the two germline ends. CDR3 in amino acids: CASSLAGVEETQYF. CDR3 DNA sequence: TGTGCCAGCAGCTTGGCAGGGGTTGAAGAGACCCAGTACTTC.

This sequence joins TRBV10-3 and TRBJ1-2; the D gene is possibly TRBD1 (5 bases). V lost 0 bases and J 8 bases, leaving 13 bases between the germline ends. The length of the CDR3 is 14 residues. CDR1 and CDR2 (germline): ENHRY, SYGVKD. CDR3 bases: TGTGCCATCAGTGAGTCCCAGGGAGCGGGAGGCTACACCTTC. It yields the protein CAISESQGAGGYTF.

This clone was counted between two and nine times. The V gene is TRBV6-5, the J gene TRBJ1-2, with TRBD1 matching 10 bases. The CDR3 covers 13 residues. The junction had 5 bases not matched to a gene; V was cut back by 5 bases and J by 8 bases. Germline V CDR1 and CDR2: MNHEY, SVGAGI. For the CDR3, the DNA is TGTGCCAGCAGTCCGGACAGGGGGGGCGGCTACACCTTC. It encodes CASSPDRGGGYTF.

The chain recombines TRBV15 with TRBJ1-2, with no clear D. CDR1 is LNHNV, CDR2 YYDKDF, per germline (reference sequence). The length of the CDR3 is 11 residues. V was shortened by 4 bases and J by 8 bases, with 8 bases between the two germline ends. CDR3 DNA sequence: TGTGCCACCAGCATGCGGCAGGGCTACACCTTC. Translation: CATSMRQGYTF.

The chain recombines TRBV19 with TRBJ1-5; no firm D call. Trimming shortened V by 7 bases and J by 3 bases, and 10 bases separated the two germline ends. The CDR3 is made up of 13 amino acids. Germline CDR1 and CDR2: LNHDA and SQIVND (reference sequence). The CDR3, as DNA: TGTGCCAGTAAGGCAGGTTACAATCAGCCCCAGCATTTT. This translates into CASKAGYNQPQHF. Based on the CDR3 plus reference TRBV19 and TRBJ1-5, the full variable domain is DGGITQSPKYLFRKEGQNVTLSCEQNLNHDAMYWYRQDPGQGLRLIYYSQIVNDFQKGDIAEGYSVSREKKESFPLTVTSAQKNPTAFYLCASKAGYNQPQHFGDGTRLSIL.

This sequence joins TRBV19 and TRBJ2-1; no clear D. Trimming removed 10 bases at V and 8 bases at J, with 15 bases between. CDR1 LNHDA and CDR2 SQIVND come from the germline V gene (reference sequence). The CDR3 is 12 amino acids. This chain's CDR3 is CATVDPKDEQFF. In nucleotides, the CDR3 is TGTGCCACCGTGGACCCTAAGGATGAGCAGTTCTTC. Full variable domain (rest looked up from reference TRBV19 and TRBJ2-1): DGGITQSPKYLFRKEGQNVTLSCEQNLNHDAMYWYRQDPGQGLRLIYYSQIVNDFQKGDIAEGYSVSREKKESFPLTVTSAQKNPTAFYLCATVDPKDEQFFGPGTRLTVL.

The chain carries TRBV28 and TRBJ1-5; 7 bases agree with TRBD1. Germline assignment: CDR1 MDHEN and CDR2 SYDVKM. V was pared by 2 bases and J by 6 bases, with 4 bases of the junction left unmatched. This CDR3 is built from 14 residues. CDR3 in amino acids: CASSLMNRGQPQHF. CDR3 DNA: TGTGCCAGCAGTTTAATGAACAGGGGTCAGCCCCAGCATTTT.

This chain links TRBV10-3 with TRBJ2-4; 8 nucleotides align to TRBD2. In germline, CDR1 is ENHRY, CDR2 SYGVKD. The junction had 6 bases not matched to a gene; V was cut back by 0 bases and J by 11 bases. The CDR3 is made up of 14 amino acids. The chain's CDR3 is CAISESGSGSLQYF. CDR3 sequence (DNA): TGTGCCATCAGTGAGTCTGGGAGCGGGAGCCTTCAGTACTTC.

The V call is TRBV5-6, the J call TRBJ2-1; 10 bases are a match to TRBD2. CDR3 length equals 15 residues. CDR1 is SGHDT, CDR2 YYEEEE, per germline. The V segment lost 4 bases and the J segment 3 bases; nucleotides outside the gene matches: 4. CDR3 nucleotide sequence: TGTGCCAGCAGCCGTAGGACTAGCGGCTACAATGAGCAGTTCTTC. Amino acid sequence: CASSRRTSGYNEQFF. The full variable domain, its missing parts supplied by reference TRBV5-6 and TRBJ2-1, is DAGVTQSPTHLIKTRGQQVTLRCSPKSGHDTVSWYQQALGQGPQFIFQYYEEEERQRGNFPDRFSGHQFPNYSSELNVNALLLGDSALYLCASSRRTSGYNEQFFGPGTRLTVL.

The genes are TRBV2 and TRBJ2-5; 7 bases fit TRBD1. The DNA end lines up better with TRBJ2-7; the J call may be wrong. This CDR3 is 13 amino acids long. In germline, CDR1 is SNHLY, CDR2 FYNNEI. The CDR3 reads CASRQGKVHEQYF. CDR3 sequence (DNA): TGTGCCAGTCGACAGGGAAAGGTTCACGAGCAGTACTTC.

The chain combines TRBV27 with TRBJ2-3; D unclear. In germline, CDR1 is MNHEY, CDR2 SMNVEV (reference sequence). The CDR3 has 14 amino acids. V lost 5 bases, J lost 0 bases, and 9 bases lay in between. Here the CDR3 reads CASSPKMSTDTQYF. The CDR3 DNA reads as TGTGCCAGCAGTCCAAAAATGAGCACAGATACGCAGTATTTT.

The rearrangement uses TRBV5-4 and TRBJ1-6; possibly TRBD1 for D (5 bases). The length of the CDR3 is 14 residues. Between the trimmed V and J ends, which lost 7 bases and 7 bases, there was a span of 15 bases. Germline V lookup: CDR1 SGHNT, CDR2 YYREEE (reference sequence). The CDR3 DNA follows: TGTGCCAGCCACCCGGGACTTAGCAATTCACCCCTCCACTTT. This codes for CASHPGLSNSPLHF.

The chain uses TRBV5-5 and TRBJ2-7; D is ambiguous. V was trimmed by 3 bases and J by 0 bases, leaving 13 bases between them. The CDR3 covers 15 residues. The germline CDR1 and CDR2 sequences are SGHKS and YYEKEE (reference sequence). The CDR3 DNA reads TGTGCCAGCAGCTACCTTGATACGGGCTCCTACGAGCAGTACTTC. Its translation is CASSYLDTGSYEQYF.

The chain links TRBV7-3 to TRBJ2-1; the match to TRBD2 covers 14 bases. V lost 5 bases to trimming and J lost 9 bases; unmatched junction nucleotides: 9. CDR3 length: 16 amino acids. The germline gives CDR1 SGHTA, CDR2 FQGTGA. In DNA form, the CDR3 reads TGTGCCAGCAGCAAGGGGGGACTAGCGGGAGAGGGTGAGCAGTTCTTC. This encodes CASSKGGLAGEGEQFF.

V usage is TRBV30 and J usage is TRBJ1-5; 10 positions agree with TRBD1. This CDR3 is 14 amino acids long. The junction had 5 bases not matched to a gene; V was cut back by 3 bases and J by 6 bases. Per the germline V gene, CDR1 is GTSNPN and CDR2 is SVGIG (reference sequence). The CDR3 DNA is TGTGCCTGGAGCCGGGACAGGGGAGTTCAGCCCCAGCATTTT. Residues: CAWSRDRGVQPQHF.

The chain combines TRBV6-5 with TRBJ2-7; D is possibly TRBD1 (5 bases). The ends were cut back, 9 bases at V and 12 bases at J, with 21 bases in the middle. Germline lookup yields CDR1 MNHEY and CDR2 SVGAGI. The CDR3 sequence is 12 residues long. The CDR3 sequence is CARPFLLGRGYF. Here the CDR3 DNA reads TGTGCCAGACCATTTCTCCTGGGGCGTGGGTACTTC.

This rearrangement joins TRBV5-1 to TRBJ2-1; TRBD2 agrees at 13 bases. Trimming at V came to 4 bases and at J to 8 bases, leaving 6 bases not matched to a gene. The germline V gene has CDR1 SGHRS and CDR2 YFSETQ. The CDR3 has 15 residues. As DNA, the CDR3 is TGCGCCAGCAGCGTCGGACTAGCGGGAGTGGATGAGCAGTTCTTC. It yields the protein CASSVGLAGVDEQFF.

The chain is built from TRBV19 and TRBJ1-3; unclear D gene. The CDR3 spans 13 residues. Germline V gene data show CDR1 as LNHDA and CDR2 as SQIVND (reference sequence). Deletions cut 4 bases from V and 4 bases from J, with 8 bases between. CDR3: CASSNQWGNTIYF. In DNA form, the CDR3 reads TGTGCCAGTAGTAACCAATGGGGAAACACCATATATTTT. Full variable domain (rest looked up from reference TRBV19 and TRBJ1-3): DGGITQSPKYLFRKEGQNVTLSCEQNLNHDAMYWYRQDPGQGLRLIYYSQIVNDFQKGDIAEGYSVSREKKESFPLTVTSAQKNPTAFYLCASSNQWGNTIYFGEGSWLTVV.

The genes are TRBV11-3 and TRBJ2-6; D assignment may be TRBD1 or TRBD2 (6 bases each). Germline CDR1 reads SGHNT; CDR2 reads YENEEA. V was clipped by 5 bases and J by 12 bases, with 17 bases between them. The CDR3 is 14 amino acids. Here the CDR3 DNA reads TGTGCCAGCAGCGGCCGTTGGGGGGCGGGCGTCCTGACTTTC. Translated: CASSGRWGAGVLTF.

The chain links TRBV27 to TRBJ2-1; a possible D gene is TRBD1 (6 bases). The CDR3 is 14 residues long. V dropped 6 bases and J dropped 2 bases, with 11 bases sitting between them. Germline V lookup: CDR1 MNHEY, CDR2 SMNVEV (reference sequence). CDR3 region: CASSTGTPYNEQFF. Here the CDR3 DNA reads TGTGCCAGCAGCACCGGGACACCCTACAATGAGCAGTTCTTC.

The chain joins TRBV6-1 to TRBJ1-2; no clear D. Per the germline V gene, CDR1 is MNHNS and CDR2 is SASEGT. The CDR3 spans 15 residues. V lost 0 bases to trimming and J lost 2 bases, with 10 bases between them. Written as DNA, the CDR3 is TGTGCCAGCAGTGAAGCACAAGGGCCGAACTATGGCTACACCTTC. This translates into CASSEAQGPNYGYTF.

This sequence joins TRBV7-9 and TRBJ2-7; the match to TRBD1 covers 9 bases. The trim removed 5 bases at V and 2 bases at J, leaving 4 bases unmatched. Germline CDR1 is SEHNR and CDR2 is FQNEAQ (reference sequence). The CDR3 is 14 amino acids. The CDR3 loop reads CASSPRDRAYEQYF. CDR3 bases: TGTGCCAGCAGCCCACGGGACAGGGCCTACGAGCAGTACTTC.

The chain recombines TRBV11-3 with TRBJ2-3; D remains ambiguous. The CDR3 is made up of 13 amino acids. Germline V CDR1 and CDR2: SGHNT, YENEEA. The V end lost 0 bases, the J end lost 6 bases, and 7 bases lay between the germline ends. CDR3 bases: TGTGCCAGCAGCTTAGATTCGACGGATACGCAGTATTTT. It specifies CASSLDSTDTQYF.

The rearrangement links TRBV11-3 to TRBJ2-3; D is uncertain. Germline CDR1 and CDR2: SGHNT and YENEEA. V lost 3 bases to trimming and J lost 4 bases, with 8 bases between them. CDR3 length: 13 amino acids. The CDR3 DNA sequence: TGTGCCAGCAGCTTCTCCCAAGCAGATACGCAGTATTTT. Translation: CASSFSQADTQYF. The variable domain in full, completed from reference TRBV11-3 and TRBJ2-3, reads EAGVVQSPRYKIIEKKQPVAFWCNPISGHNTLYWYLQNLGQGPELLIRYENEEAVDDSQLPKDRFSAERLKGVDSTLKIQPAELGDSAVYLCASSFSQADTQYFGPGTRLTVL.

This chain links TRBV29-1 with TRBJ2-5; perhaps TRBD2 as D (6 bases). Trimming shortened V by 0 bases and J by 4 bases, and 12 bases separated the two germline ends. In germline, CDR1 is SQVTM, CDR2 ANQGSEA. CDR3 length: 14 amino acids. The CDR3 reads CSVEDRATRETQYF. In DNA form, the CDR3 reads TGCAGCGTTGAAGATCGGGCGACTAGAGAGACCCAGTACTTC. The variable domain in full, completed from reference TRBV29-1 and TRBJ2-5, reads SAVISQKPSRDICQRGTSLTIQCQVDSQVTMMFWYRQQPGQSLTLIATANQGSEATYESGFVIDKFPISRPNLTFSTLTVSNMSPEDSSIYLCSVEDRATRETQYFGPGTRLLVL.